Each of the 30 T cell receptor beta chains below was sequenced from the same sample in a study of CD8 T cells in ankylosing spondylitis. Their cognate antigens are unknown. One entry per CDR3 protein, called by TCRdb with MiXCR from the 5' RACE reads. The sample lists about 390,000 distinct CDR3 sequences, approximately 20% occurring once. The study, taken as a whole, reports: One TCR beta motif, made up of under ten highly homologous variants, appeared characteristic of ankylosing spondylitis blood.

Material: blood, either unsorted or a sorted T cell fraction (not recorded which). These receptors came from a male donor with ankylosing spondylitis.

This clonotype was counted only a few times. The rearrangement uses TRBV11-3 and TRBJ2-1; 7 nucleotides match TRBD2. V shed 6 bases and J 0 bases; nucleotides not matched to a gene: 5. The CDR3 is made up of 15 amino acids. Germline CDR1 is SGHNT and CDR2 is YENEEA. The CDR3 sequence is CASSYSGRSYNEQFF. CDR3 DNA: TGTGCCAGCAGTTATAGCGGGCGCTCCTACAATGAGCAGTTCTTC.

The sample holds a few counts of this clonotype. The chain links TRBV21-1 to TRBJ2-1. TRBV21-1 is annotated as a pseudogene. The CDR3 is 18 amino acids. The DNA of the CDR3 is TGTGCCAGCAGCAAGGCCGCTTCGGCAGGGACCCCCTACAATGAGCAGTTCTTC. Translation: CASSKAASAGTPYNEQFF.

The V call is TRBV27, the J call TRBJ2-7; possibly TRBD1 for D (6 bases). This CDR3 has 14 amino acids. The V end lost 8 bases, the J end lost 4 bases, and 18 bases lay between the germline ends. CDR1 is MNHEY, CDR2 SMNVEV, per germline (reference sequence). CDR3 bases: TGTGCCAGCTCCCCTTTTGGGGACAAATACGAGCAGTACTTC. Translated, it gives CASSPFGDKYEQYF.

This chain uses TRBV6-5 with TRBJ2-3, with 12 nucleotides matching TRBD2. V lost 4 bases to trimming and J lost 3 bases; unmatched junction nucleotides: 5. This CDR3 is 16 amino acids long. Germline V CDR1 and CDR2: MNHEY, SVGAGI. Here the CDR3 DNA reads TGTGCCAGCAGTTCCCCGACTAGCGGGAGTACAGATACGCAGTATTTT. Translated: CASSSPTSGSTDTQYF.

The chain couples TRBV20-1 to TRBJ1-5, with 9 nucleotides matching TRBD1. Germline values: CDR1 DFQATT, CDR2 SNEGSKA (reference sequence). The CDR3 has 13 amino acids. V shed 3 bases and J 5 bases; nucleotides not matched to a gene: 2. Here the CDR3 reads CSARGDRDQPQHF. In DNA, the CDR3 is TGCAGTGCTAGGGGGGACAGGGATCAGCCCCAGCATTTT.

This clonotype was seen a few times. The chain couples TRBV2 to TRBJ2-1, with D tentatively TRBD1 (5 bases). The CDR3 has 15 amino acids. Germline V gene sequence: CDR1 SNHLY, CDR2 FYNNEI. Trimming shortened V by 5 bases and J by 0 bases, and 11 bases separated the two germline ends. CDR3 region: CASSNRQSSYNEQFF. The DNA for the CDR3 is TGTGCCAGCAGTAACCGACAGAGCTCCTACAATGAGCAGTTCTTC. The full variable domain, its missing parts supplied by reference TRBV2 and TRBJ2-1, is EPEVTQTPSHQVTQMGQEVILRCVPISNHLYFYWYRQILGQKVEFLVSFYNNEISEKSEIFDDQFSVERPDGSNFTLKIRSTKLEDSAMYFCASSNRQSSYNEQFFGPGTRLTVL.

This chain uses TRBV10-3 with TRBJ2-5; 8 nucleotides match TRBD2. The CDR3 totals 14 residues. Germline V lookup: CDR1 ENHRY, CDR2 SYGVKD. Trimming cost V 6 bases and J 4 bases; bases outside gene matches: 7. CDR3 sequence: CAISDGRGSETQYF. In DNA form, the CDR3 reads TGTGCCATCAGCGACGGGAGGGGGTCAGAGACCCAGTACTTC.

This clonotype was detected only a few times. The genes are TRBV10-3 and TRBJ2-1; D ambiguous. V lost 4 bases and J 4 bases, leaving 11 bases between the germline ends. The length of the CDR3 is 14 residues. Germline V gene data show CDR1 as ENHRY and CDR2 as SYGVKD. The CDR3, as DNA: TGTGCCATCAGTGGGCCTACCGCTTACAATGAGCAGTTCTTC. Translating gives CAISGPTAYNEQFF.

In this sample, this clonotype turned up a few times. The rearrangement uses TRBV11-2 and TRBJ2-2, with TRBD2 identical over 9 bases. Germline-derived CDR1 and CDR2 are SGHAT and FQNNGV. This CDR3 is built from 16 residues. The ends lost 6 bases at V and 5 bases at J; junction bases unmatched: 10. CDR3 DNA sequence: TGTGCCAGCAGACCGCCGGGGCGGGAGGGAACCGGGGAGCTGTTTTTT. Protein sequence: CASRPPGREGTGELFF.

The chain has TRBV10-3 and TRBJ2-7; unclear D gene. Germline V gene lookup returns CDR1 ENHRY and CDR2 SYGVKD. This CDR3 has 13 amino acids. V was pared by 4 bases and J by 3 bases, with 10 bases between. The CDR3 DNA sequence: TGTGCCATCAGTGCGGCCGGTCTCTACGAGCAGTACTTC. Its protein is CAISAAGLYEQYF.

This chain uses TRBV3-1 with TRBJ2-7, with D possibly being TRBD1 (7 bases). The CDR3 has 15 residues. Trimming took off 4 bases at V and 3 bases at J, with 16 bases between the two ends. Germline CDR1 reads LGHDT; CDR2 reads YNNKEL (reference sequence). As DNA, the CDR3 is TGTGCCAGCAGCCTCCGCGACAGGGACTTCTACGAGCAGTACTTC. This gives the protein CASSLRDRDFYEQYF.

This clonotype was picked up a small number of times. The genes are TRBV12-3 or TRBV12-4 and TRBJ2-5, with 11 nucleotides matching TRBD1. The CDR3 is 16 amino acids. The V segment lost 4 bases and the J segment 4 bases; nucleotides outside the gene matches: 8. The CDR3 region is CASSSPDRGPRETQYF. The CDR3 nucleotides read TGTGCCAGCAGTTCACCGGACAGGGGGCCCCGAGAGACCCAGTACTTC.

The chain uses TRBV4-3 and TRBJ2-7, with unresolved D. V gave up 1 base and J gave up 7 bases, with 11 bases separating them. The CDR3 length is 13 residues. From germline, CDR1 is LGHNA and CDR2 YSLEER. The CDR3 sequence: CASSQGAGREQYF. DNA of the CDR3: TGCGCCAGCAGCCAAGGGGCCGGTAGAGAGCAGTACTTC.

This clonotype appeared a few times. The chain couples TRBV11-2 to TRBJ1-1; possibly TRBD1 for D (5 bases). CDR1 is SGHAT, CDR2 FQNNGV, per germline. The V end lost 2 bases, the J end lost 8 bases, and 12 bases lay between the germline ends. The CDR3 consists of 13 residues. CDR3 nucleotides: TGTGCCAGCAGCTTAAACGGGGGAGGGGAAGCTTTCTTT. It translates to CASSLNGGGEAFF.

The V gene is TRBV7-9, the J gene TRBJ2-7; 8 bases are shared with TRBD2. Germline V gene lookup returns CDR1 SEHNR and CDR2 FQNEAQ (reference sequence). The CDR3 is made up of 15 amino acids. The trim removed 5 bases at V and 4 bases at J, leaving 10 bases unmatched. The CDR3 protein is CASSHGRDLTYEQYF. CDR3 coding DNA: TGTGCCAGCAGCCACGGGAGGGACCTCACATACGAGCAGTACTTC. Full variable domain (remainder filled in from reference TRBV7-9 and TRBJ2-7): DTGVSQNPRHKITKRGQNVTFRCDPISEHNRLYWYRQTLGQGPEFLTYFQNEAQLEKSRLLSDRFSAERPKGSFSTLEIQRTEQGDSAMYLCASSHGRDLTYEQYFGPGTRLTVT.

V gene TRBV10-3 combines with J gene TRBJ2-3; 9 nucleotides line up with TRBD2. The CDR3 spans 17 residues. From germline, CDR1 is ENHRY and CDR2 SYGVKD. V shed 4 bases, J shed 2 bases, and the junction held 10 bases outside the gene matches. CDR3 region: CAISGVLAGWSTDTQYF. The CDR3 nucleotides read TGTGCCATCAGTGGCGTACTAGCGGGCTGGTCCACAGATACGCAGTATTTT.

This clonotype showed up just a few times. The chain joins TRBV12-3 or TRBV12-4 to TRBJ2-2; possible D gene TRBD2, 5 bases. Between the trimmed V and J ends, which lost 2 bases and 4 bases, there was a span of 8 bases. The CDR3 is 14 residues long. In nucleotides, the CDR3 is TGTGCCAGCAGTTTACTGGAGGTCACCGGGGAGCTGTTTTTT. Translating gives CASSLLEVTGELFF.

This clonotype has only a few counts. This chain joins TRBV18 and TRBJ2-1; the D gene is possibly TRBD1 (6 bases). The ends were cut back, 0 bases at V and 7 bases at J, with 13 bases in the middle. The CDR3 is 15 residues long. In germline, CDR1 is KGHSH, CDR2 LQKENI. The CDR3 is CASSPPTRGFNEQFF. DNA for the CDR3: TGTGCCAGCTCACCACCGACGAGGGGGTTTAATGAGCAGTTCTTC.

This clonotype was counted a few times. The CDR3 is CASSEPRAGTGELFF. DNA for the CDR3: TGTGCCAGCAGTGAACCCAGGGCTGGGACCGGGGAGCTGTTTTTT. The chain carries TRBV2 and TRBJ2-2; a possible D gene is TRBD1 (5 bases). The CDR3 runs 15 residues. Trimming removed 2 bases at V and 5 bases at J, with 12 bases between. CDR1 and CDR2 from the germline V gene are SNHLY and FYNNEI.

The CDR3 region is CASSYSASGGNEQFF. The CDR3 nucleotides read TGTGCCAGCAGTTACTCGGCTAGCGGGGGGAATGAGCAGTTCTTC. The genes are TRBV6-5 and TRBJ2-1, with TRBD2 identical over 11 bases. The germline gives CDR1 MNHEY, CDR2 SVGAGI. The V gene end was trimmed by 0 bases and the J gene end by 7 bases; junction bases not matched to a gene: 2. The CDR3 sequence is 15 residues long.

The chain joins TRBV11-2 to TRBJ2-1; 9 bases are shared with TRBD2. The CDR3 totals 19 residues. Trimming took 1 base from V and 3 from J; bases not matched to a gene: 13. Germline CDR1 SGHAT, CDR2 FQNNGV. This CDR3 reads CASSLVWDFLTSGYNEQFF. The CDR3, as DNA: TGTGCCAGCAGCTTAGTGTGGGACTTCCTGACTAGCGGCTACAATGAGCAGTTCTTC.

This chain connects TRBV28 to TRBJ2-2; D uncertain. V lost 3 bases to trimming and J lost 3 bases, with 8 bases between them. Germline V gene lookup returns CDR1 MDHEN and CDR2 SYDVKM. The CDR3 consists of 14 residues. The CDR3 DNA is TGTGCCAGCAGTTTCCAGACATACACCGGGGAGCTGTTTTTT. Protein product: CASSFQTYTGELFF. The full variable domain, rest sourced from reference TRBV28 and TRBJ2-2, is DVKVTQSSRYLVKRTGEKVFLECVQDMDHENMFWYRQDPGLGLRLIYFSYDVKMKEKGDIPEGYSVSREKKERFSLILESASTNQTSMYLCASSFQTYTGELFFGEGSRLTVL.

V gene TRBV5-1 combines with J gene TRBJ2-3; D is perhaps TRBD2 (5 bases). Germline values: CDR1 SGHRS, CDR2 YFSETQ. This CDR3 is built from 15 residues. V lost 4 bases, J lost 0 bases, and 12 bases lay in between. The DNA of the CDR3 is TGCGCCAGCAGCATAGCGCATACTAGCACAGATACGCAGTATTTT. This sequence encodes CASSIAHTSTDTQYF.

The V gene is TRBV18, the J gene TRBJ1-5; no firm D call. This CDR3 has 13 amino acids. Looked up from germline, CDR1 is KGHSH and CDR2 is LQKENI. Trimming took 3 bases from V and 4 from J, leaving 7 bases between them. CDR3: CASSPDWNQPQHF. In DNA form, the CDR3 reads TGTGCCAGCTCACCGGATTGGAATCAGCCCCAGCATTTT.

This chain links TRBV20-1 with TRBJ1-5, with D hard to call. This CDR3 contains 12 residues. Germline values: CDR1 DFQATT, CDR2 SNEGSKA (reference sequence). V lost 2 bases to trimming and J lost 4 bases, with 6 bases between them. The CDR3: CSARSANQPQHF. The CDR3 DNA reads TGCAGTGCTAGATCTGCTAATCAGCCCCAGCATTTT.

The rearrangement joins TRBV27 to TRBJ1-6; 8 bases fit TRBD1. Losses at the gene ends were 5 bases for V and 3 bases for J; bases not matched to a gene: 9. The germline gives CDR1 MNHEY, CDR2 SMNVEV (reference sequence). CDR3 length: 17 amino acids. CDR3 amino acids: CASSQRQGFVYNSPLHF. The CDR3 bases are TGTGCCAGCAGTCAGCGACAGGGGTTCGTCTATAATTCACCCCTCCACTTT.

The chain links TRBV24-1 to TRBJ2-5; the match to TRBD1 covers 7 bases. The CDR3 runs to 14 residues. Germline V gene sequence: CDR1 KGHDR, CDR2 SFDVKD. V shed 4 bases and J 3 bases; nucleotides not matched to a gene: 4. This CDR3 reads CATSDPGQKETQYF. In nucleotides, the CDR3 is TGTGCCACCAGTGACCCGGGACAGAAAGAGACCCAGTACTTC.

This clonotype was picked up a small number of times. This rearrangement joins TRBV3-1 to TRBJ2-5; either TRBD1 or TRBD2 may supply D (5 bases each). The ends were cut back, 1 base at V and 1 base at J, with 16 bases in the middle. CDR3 length: 17 residues. Germline V gene data show CDR1 as LGHDT and CDR2 as YNNKEL (reference sequence). CDR3 DNA sequence: TGTGCCAGCAGCCAAGTATCGGGACGGACTTTCCAAGAGACCCAGTACTTC. Protein: CASSQVSGRTFQETQYF.

CDR3 DNA sequence: TGTGCCAGCAGTTTATCGACAGGTACTAGCAATCAGCCCCAGCATTTT. Its protein is CASSLSTGTSNQPQHF. The chain is built from TRBV28 and TRBJ1-5; possibly TRBD1 for D (6 bases). V gave up 1 base and J gave up 0 bases, with 10 bases separating them. CDR1 MDHEN and CDR2 SYDVKM come from the germline V gene. The CDR3 runs to 16 residues.

V and J are TRBV20-1 and TRBJ2-7; 8 bases are shared with TRBD2. The CDR3 is 14 amino acids. Trimming removed 0 bases from V and 5 bases from J; junction bases left unmatched: 6. Per germline, CDR1 DFQATT and CDR2 SNEGSKA (reference sequence). The CDR3 protein is CSARDFSGSDEQYF. In DNA form, the CDR3 reads TGCAGTGCTAGAGATTTCAGCGGGAGCGACGAGCAGTACTTC.